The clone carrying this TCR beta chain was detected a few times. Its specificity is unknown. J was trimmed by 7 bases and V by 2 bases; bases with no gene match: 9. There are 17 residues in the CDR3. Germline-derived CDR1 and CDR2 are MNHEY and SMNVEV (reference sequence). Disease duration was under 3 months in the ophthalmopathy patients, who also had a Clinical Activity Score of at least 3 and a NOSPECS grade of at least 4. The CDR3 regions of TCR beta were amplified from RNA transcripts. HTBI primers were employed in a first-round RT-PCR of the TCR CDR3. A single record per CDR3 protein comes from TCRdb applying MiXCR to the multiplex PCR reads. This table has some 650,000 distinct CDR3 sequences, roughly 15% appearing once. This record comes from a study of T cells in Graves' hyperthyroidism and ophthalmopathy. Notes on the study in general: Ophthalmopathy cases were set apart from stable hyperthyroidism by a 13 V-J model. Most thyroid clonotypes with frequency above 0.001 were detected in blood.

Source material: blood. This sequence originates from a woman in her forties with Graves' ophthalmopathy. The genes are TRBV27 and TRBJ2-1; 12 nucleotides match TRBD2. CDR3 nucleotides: TGTGCCAGCAGTTTAGGGGCTAGCGGGAGGGCGGGAAATGAGCAGTTCTTC. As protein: CASSLGASGRAGNEQFF.